Sequencing of this T cell receptor beta chain was carried out in a study of shared clonotypes between healthy human individuals. Every donor, a Caucasian adult, lived in Nashville, Tennessee. A CD45RA+ naive subset and a CD45RA-negative memory subset were split from CD4+ cells. Profiling relied on immunoSEQ multiplex PCR, and the TCRdb table lists in-frame clones only, not all of them. The sample shows 1.6 million or so clones, just under 99% of them seen only once. This CDR3 has 15 residues. In germline, CDR1 is SGHRS, CDR2 YFSETQ. Trimming removed 0 bases from V and 0 bases from J, with 10 bases in between. The study's findings and limits: Compared with clonotypes that all four donors shared, non-shared clonotypes had lower generation probabilities.

On this clone: The antigen remains undetermined.

This TCR derives from a man aged 25 to 40 in good health. Specimen: naive CD4+ T cells sorted from blood. Specified subset: CD45RA+ positively selected. The chain combines TRBV5-1 with TRBJ2-7; unclear D gene. CDR3 DNA sequence: TGCGCCAGCAGCTTGGATAATCTTGGCTCCTACGAGCAGTACTTC. This codes for CASSLDNLGSYEQYF.